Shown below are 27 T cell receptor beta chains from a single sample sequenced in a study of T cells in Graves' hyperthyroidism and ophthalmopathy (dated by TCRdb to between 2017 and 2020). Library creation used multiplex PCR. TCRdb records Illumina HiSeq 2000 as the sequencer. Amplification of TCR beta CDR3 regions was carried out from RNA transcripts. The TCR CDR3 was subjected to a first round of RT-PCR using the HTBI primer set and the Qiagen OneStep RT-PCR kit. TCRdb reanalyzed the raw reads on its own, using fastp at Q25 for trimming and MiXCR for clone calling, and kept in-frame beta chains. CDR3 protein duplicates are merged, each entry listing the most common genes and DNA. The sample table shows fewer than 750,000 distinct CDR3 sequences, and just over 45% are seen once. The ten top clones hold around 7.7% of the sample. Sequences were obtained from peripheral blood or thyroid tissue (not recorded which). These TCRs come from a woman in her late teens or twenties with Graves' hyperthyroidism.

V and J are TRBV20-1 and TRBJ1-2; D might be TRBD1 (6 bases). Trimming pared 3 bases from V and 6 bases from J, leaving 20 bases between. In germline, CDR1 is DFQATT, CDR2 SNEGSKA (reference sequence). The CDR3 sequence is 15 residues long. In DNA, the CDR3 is TGCAGTGCTAGTCTCCAGGGGAGGACCTACAATGGCTACACCTTC. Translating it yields CSASLQGRTYNGYTF.

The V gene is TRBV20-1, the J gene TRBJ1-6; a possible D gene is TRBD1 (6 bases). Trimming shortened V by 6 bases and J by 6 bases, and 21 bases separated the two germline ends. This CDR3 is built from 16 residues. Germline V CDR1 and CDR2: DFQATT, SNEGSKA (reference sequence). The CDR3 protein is CSAEQPGGFGNSPLHF. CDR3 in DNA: TGCAGTGCCGAACAGCCCGGGGGCTTTGGTAATTCACCCCTCCACTTT.

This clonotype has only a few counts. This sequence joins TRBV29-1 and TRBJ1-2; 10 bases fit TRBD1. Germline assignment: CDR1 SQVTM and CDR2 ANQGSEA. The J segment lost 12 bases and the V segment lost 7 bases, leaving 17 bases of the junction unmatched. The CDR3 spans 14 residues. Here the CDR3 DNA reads TGCAGCGACCTACTAGGACAGGGGGTCTCTGGAAACACCTTC. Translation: CSDLLGQGVSGNTF.

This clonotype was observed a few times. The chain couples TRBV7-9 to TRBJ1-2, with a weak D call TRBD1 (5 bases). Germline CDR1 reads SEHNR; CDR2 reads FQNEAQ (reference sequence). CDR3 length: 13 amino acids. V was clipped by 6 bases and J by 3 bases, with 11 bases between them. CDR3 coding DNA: TGTGCCAGCAGTCCCCGGGGGGACTATGGCTACACCTTC. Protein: CASSPRGDYGYTF.

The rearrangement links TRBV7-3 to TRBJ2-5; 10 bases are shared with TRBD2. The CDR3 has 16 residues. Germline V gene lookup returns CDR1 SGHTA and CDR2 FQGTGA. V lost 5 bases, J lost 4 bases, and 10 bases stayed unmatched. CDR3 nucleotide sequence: TGTGCCAGCAGCCGTCTAGCGGGGGAACGCCTAGAGACCCAGTACTTC. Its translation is CASSRLAGERLETQYF.

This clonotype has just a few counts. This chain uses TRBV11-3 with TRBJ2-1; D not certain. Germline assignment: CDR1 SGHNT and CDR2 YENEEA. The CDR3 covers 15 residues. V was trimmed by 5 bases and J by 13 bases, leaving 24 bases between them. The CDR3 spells CASSPIRVRHIGQFF. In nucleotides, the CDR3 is TGTGCCAGCAGCCCAATCCGGGTCAGGCACATAGGACAGTTCTTC.

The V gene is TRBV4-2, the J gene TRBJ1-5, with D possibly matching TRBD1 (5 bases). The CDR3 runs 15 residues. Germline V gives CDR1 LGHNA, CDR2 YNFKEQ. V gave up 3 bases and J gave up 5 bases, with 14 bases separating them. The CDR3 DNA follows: TGTGCCAGCAGCCACGAGGGACGGGACGATCAGCCCCAGCATTTT. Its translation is CASSHEGRDDQPQHF.

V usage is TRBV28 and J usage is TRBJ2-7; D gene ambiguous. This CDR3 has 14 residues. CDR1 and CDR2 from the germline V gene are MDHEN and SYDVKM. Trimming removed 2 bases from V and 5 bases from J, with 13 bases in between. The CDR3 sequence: CASSLGQSLHEQYF. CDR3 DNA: TGTGCCAGCAGTTTAGGCCAATCACTCCACGAGCAGTACTTC.

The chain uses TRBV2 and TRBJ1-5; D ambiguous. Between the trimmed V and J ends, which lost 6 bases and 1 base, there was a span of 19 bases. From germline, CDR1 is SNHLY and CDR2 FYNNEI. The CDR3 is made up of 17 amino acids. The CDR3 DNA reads TGTGCCAGCAGCCAAGATAGGAAGACCCAAAGCAATCAGCCCCAGCATTTT. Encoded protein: CASSQDRKTQSNQPQHF.

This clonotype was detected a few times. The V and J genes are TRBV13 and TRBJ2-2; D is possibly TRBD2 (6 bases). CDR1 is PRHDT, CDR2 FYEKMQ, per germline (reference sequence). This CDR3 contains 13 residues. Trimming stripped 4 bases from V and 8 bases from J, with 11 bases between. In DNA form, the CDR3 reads TGTGCCAGCAGCTCGCGGACTACAGGGGAGCTGTTTTTT. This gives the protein CASSSRTTGELFF.

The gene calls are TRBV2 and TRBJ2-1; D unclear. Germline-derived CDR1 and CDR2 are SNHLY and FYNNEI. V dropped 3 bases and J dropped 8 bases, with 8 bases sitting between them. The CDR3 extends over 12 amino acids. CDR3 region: CASSDRGDEQFF. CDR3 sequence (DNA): TGTGCCAGCAGTGACAGAGGCGATGAGCAGTTCTTC.

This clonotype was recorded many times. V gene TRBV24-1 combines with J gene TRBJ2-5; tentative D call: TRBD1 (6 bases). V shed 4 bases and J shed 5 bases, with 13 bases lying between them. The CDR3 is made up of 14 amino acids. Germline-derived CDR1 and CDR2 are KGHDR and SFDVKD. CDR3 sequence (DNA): TGTGCCACCAGTGAATGGGACACTCCTGAGACCCAGTACTTC. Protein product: CATSEWDTPETQYF.

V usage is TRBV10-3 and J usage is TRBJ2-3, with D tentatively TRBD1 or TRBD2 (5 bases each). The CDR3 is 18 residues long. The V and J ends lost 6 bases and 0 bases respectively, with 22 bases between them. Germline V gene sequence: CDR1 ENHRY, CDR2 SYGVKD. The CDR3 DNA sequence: TGTGCCATCAGAAGTCACCGGGACCTTGAATCTAGCACAGATACGCAGTATTTT. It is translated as CAIRSHRDLESSTDTQYF.

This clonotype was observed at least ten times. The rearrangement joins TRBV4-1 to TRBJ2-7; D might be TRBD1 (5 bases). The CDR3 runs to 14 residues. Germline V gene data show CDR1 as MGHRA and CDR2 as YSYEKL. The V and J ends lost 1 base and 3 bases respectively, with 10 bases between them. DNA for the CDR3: TGCGCCAGCAGCCAAGGACAGCCAAACTACGAGCAGTACTTC. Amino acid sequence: CASSQGQPNYEQYF.

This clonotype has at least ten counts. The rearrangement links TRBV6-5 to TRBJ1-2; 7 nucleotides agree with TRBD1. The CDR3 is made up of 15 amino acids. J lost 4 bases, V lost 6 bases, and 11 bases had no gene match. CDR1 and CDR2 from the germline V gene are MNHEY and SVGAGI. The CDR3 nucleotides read TGTGCCAGCAGAAGACAGGGTTATGAGGTCTATGGCTACACCTTC. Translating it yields CASRRQGYEVYGYTF.

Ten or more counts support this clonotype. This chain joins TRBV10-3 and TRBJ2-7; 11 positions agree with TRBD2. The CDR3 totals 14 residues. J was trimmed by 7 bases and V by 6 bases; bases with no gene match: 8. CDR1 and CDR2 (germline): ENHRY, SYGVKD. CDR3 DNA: TGTGCCATCAGGGTAGCGGGAGGGCTAGGAGAGCAGTACTTC. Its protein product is CAIRVAGGLGEQYF.

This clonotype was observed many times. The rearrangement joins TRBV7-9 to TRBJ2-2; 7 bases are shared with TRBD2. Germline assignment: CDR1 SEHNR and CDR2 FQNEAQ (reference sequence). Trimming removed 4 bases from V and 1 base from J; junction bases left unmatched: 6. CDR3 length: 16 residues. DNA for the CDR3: TGTGCCAGCAGCTCAACGACTAGCCGGAACACCGGGGAGCTGTTTTTT. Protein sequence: CASSSTTSRNTGELFF. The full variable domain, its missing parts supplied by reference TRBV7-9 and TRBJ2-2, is DTGVSQNPRHKITKRGQNVTFRCDPISEHNRLYWYRQTLGQGPEFLTYFQNEAQLEKSRLLSDRFSAERPKGSFSTLEIQRTEQGDSAMYLCASSSTTSRNTGELFFGEGSRLTVL.

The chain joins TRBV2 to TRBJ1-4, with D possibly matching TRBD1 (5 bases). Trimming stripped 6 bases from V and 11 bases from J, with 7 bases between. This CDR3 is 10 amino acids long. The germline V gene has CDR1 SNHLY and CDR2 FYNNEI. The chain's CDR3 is CASRGGKLFF. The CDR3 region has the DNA TGTGCCAGCAGGGGGGGGAAACTGTTTTTT.

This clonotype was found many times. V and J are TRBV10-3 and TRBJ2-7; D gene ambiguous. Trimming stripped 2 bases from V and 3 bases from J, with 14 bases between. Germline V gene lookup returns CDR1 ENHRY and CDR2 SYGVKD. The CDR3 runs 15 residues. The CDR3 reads CAISEGSRRVYEQYF. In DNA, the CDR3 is TGTGCCATCAGTGAGGGTAGTAGAAGGGTCTACGAGCAGTACTTC.

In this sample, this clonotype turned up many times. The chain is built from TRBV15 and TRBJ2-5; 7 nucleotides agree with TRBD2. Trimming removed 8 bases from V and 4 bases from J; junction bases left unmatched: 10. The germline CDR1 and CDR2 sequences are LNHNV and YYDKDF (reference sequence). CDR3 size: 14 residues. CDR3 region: CATSPGGLGETQYF. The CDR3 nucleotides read TGTGCCACCTCGCCCGGGGGGTTGGGAGAGACCCAGTACTTC.

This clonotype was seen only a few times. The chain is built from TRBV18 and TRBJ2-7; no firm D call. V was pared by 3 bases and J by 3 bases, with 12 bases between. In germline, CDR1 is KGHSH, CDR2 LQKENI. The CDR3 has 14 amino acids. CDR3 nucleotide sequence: TGTGCCAGCTCACCGGCCCTGAAGGACTACGAGCAGTACTTC. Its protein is CASSPALKDYEQYF.

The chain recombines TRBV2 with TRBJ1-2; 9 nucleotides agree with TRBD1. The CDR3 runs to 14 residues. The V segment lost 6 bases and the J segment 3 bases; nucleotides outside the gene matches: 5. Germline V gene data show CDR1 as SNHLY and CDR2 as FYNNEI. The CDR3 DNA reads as TGTGCCAGCAGAAACAGGGGGCAAGACTATGGCTACACCTTC. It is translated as CASRNRGQDYGYTF.

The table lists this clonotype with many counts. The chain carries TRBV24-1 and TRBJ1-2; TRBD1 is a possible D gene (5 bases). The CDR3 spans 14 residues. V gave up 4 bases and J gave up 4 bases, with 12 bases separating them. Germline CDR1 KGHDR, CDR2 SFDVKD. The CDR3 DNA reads TGTGCCACCAGTGACCTGACAGAGACCTATGGCTACACCTTC. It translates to CATSDLTETYGYTF.

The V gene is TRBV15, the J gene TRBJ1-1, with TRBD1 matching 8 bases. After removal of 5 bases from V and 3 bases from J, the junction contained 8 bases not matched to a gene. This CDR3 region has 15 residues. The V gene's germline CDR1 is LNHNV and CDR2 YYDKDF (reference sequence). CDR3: CATSSGGAGDTEAFF. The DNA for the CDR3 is TGTGCCACCAGCTCAGGGGGCGCGGGTGACACTGAAGCTTTCTTT.

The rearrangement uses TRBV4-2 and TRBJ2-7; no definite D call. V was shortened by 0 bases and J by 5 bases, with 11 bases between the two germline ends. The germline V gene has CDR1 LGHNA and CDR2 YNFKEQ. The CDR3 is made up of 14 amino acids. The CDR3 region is CASSQDKTGNEQYF. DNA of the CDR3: TGTGCCAGCAGCCAAGATAAGACGGGTAACGAGCAGTACTTC.

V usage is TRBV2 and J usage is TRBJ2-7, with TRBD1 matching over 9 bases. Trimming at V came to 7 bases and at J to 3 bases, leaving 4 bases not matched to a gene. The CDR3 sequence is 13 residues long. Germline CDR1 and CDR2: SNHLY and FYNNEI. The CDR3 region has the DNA TGTGCCAGCACCGGGACAGGGAACTACGAGCAGTACTTC. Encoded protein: CASTGTGNYEQYF.

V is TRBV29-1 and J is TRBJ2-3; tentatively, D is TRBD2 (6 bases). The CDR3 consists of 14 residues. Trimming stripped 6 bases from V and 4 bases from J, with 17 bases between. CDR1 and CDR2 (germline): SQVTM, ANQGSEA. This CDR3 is CSVTQRTTADTQYF. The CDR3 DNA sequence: TGCAGCGTCACCCAACGGACTACGGCAGATACGCAGTATTTT.